Listed here is a single T cell receptor (beta chain). The antigen remains undetermined. This record comes from a study of cytomegalovirus exposure and HLA in healthy donors. The study's findings and limits: Specificity for CMV antigens was confirmed in vitro for a few of the CMV-associated chains.

V was clipped by 6 bases and J by 5 bases, with 16 bases between them. The CDR3 is 14 amino acids. CDR1 is MNHEY and CDR2 is SVGAGI in the germline V gene. The PCR contained 60 Vbeta and 13 Jbeta primers. Source study methods: Unique TCR beta chains numbered around 75 million in a later analysis, with some 9.9 million shared. Assay: immunoSEQ multiplex PCR; the TCRdb copy retains only in-frame clones and omits some. Clone size and the V and J calls come from that table; the DNA yielded D and trimming. The sample features more than 200,000 clones, with around 0.95% in its top ten. Each donor was healthy, and each was a bone marrow donor.

Source material: PBMCs. The sequence derives from a woman aged 25 to 45 in good health and CMV-seropositive. The J gene is TRBJ1-1, the V gene TRBV6-5, with unresolved D. The CDR3: CASRPGDVGTEAFF. Here the CDR3 DNA reads TGTGCCAGCAGGCCCGGGGATGTTGGTACTGAAGCTTTCTTT.